Listed below are T cell receptor beta chains from one sample, sequenced in a study of T cell clones after liver transplantation. Assay: immunoSEQ multiplex PCR; the TCRdb copy retains only in-frame clones and omits some. The sample has roughly 40,000 clones, roughly 84% seen once. Specimen: CD4+ T cells from blood, collected 24 months after liver transplant. Every receptor here comes from a human patient who received a liver transplant. The T cells may partly be graft donor cells. CDR3s include the opening cysteine and the closing phenylalanine or tryptophan. D genes are given only for firm matches. Clone size is shown for a subset of rows, as once, few, many or a class of expanded clone.

cdr3_aa: CASTSTAGGFNEQFF
cdr3_nt: TGTGCCAGCACCTCGACAGCGGGAGGTTTCAATGAGCAGTTCTTC
v_call: TRBV2
j_call: TRBJ2-1
clone_size: NA
d_call: TRBD2

cdr3_aa: CASSTGLAGDHEQYF
cdr3_nt: TGTGCCAGTAGTACAGGACTAGCCGGGGACCACGAGCAGTACTTC
v_call: TRBV19
j_call: TRBJ2-7
clone_size: NA
d_call: TRBD2

cdr3_aa: CAWRHTSLNYGYTF
cdr3_nt: TGTGCCTGGAGACACACGAGCCTGAACTATGGCTACACCTTC
v_call: TRBV30
j_call: TRBJ1-2
clone_size: NA
d_call: NA

cdr3_aa: CATSSGGRKNEKLFF
cdr3_nt: TGTGCCACCAGCAGTGGGGGACGGAAGAATGAAAAACTGTTTTTT
v_call: TRBV15
j_call: TRBJ1-4
clone_size: NA
d_call: NA

cdr3_aa: CASSELAGEGGELFF
cdr3_nt: TGTGCCAGCAGTGAGCTAGCGGGAGAGGGCGGGGAGCTGTTTTTT
v_call: TRBV2
j_call: TRBJ2-2
clone_size: once
d_call: TRBD2

cdr3_aa: CASSLYDNGAYEQYF
cdr3_nt: TGTGCCAGCTCACTTTACGACAATGGGGCCTACGAGCAGTACTTC
v_call: TRBV18
j_call: TRBJ2-7
clone_size: once
d_call: NA

cdr3_aa: CAWRRYRDSQETQYF
cdr3_nt: TGTGCCTGGAGGCGATACCGGGACAGCCAAGAGACCCAGTACTTC
v_call: TRBV30
j_call: TRBJ2-5
clone_size: NA
d_call: TRBD1

cdr3_aa: CAISESVGAARGYTF
cdr3_nt: TGTGCCATCAGTGAGTCGGTGGGGGCGGCCCGGGGCTACACCTTC
v_call: TRBV10-3
j_call: TRBJ1-2
clone_size: once
d_call: NA

cdr3_aa: CASSEWQSNQPQHF
cdr3_nt: TGTGCCAGCAGTGAATGGCAGAGCAATCAGCCCCAGCATTTT
v_call: TRBV6-1
j_call: TRBJ1-5
clone_size: NA
d_call: NA

cdr3_aa: CASSPSQPSYNEQFF
cdr3_nt: TGTGCCAGCTCACCAAGTCAGCCTTCCTACAATGAGCAGTTCTTC
v_call: TRBV18
j_call: TRBJ2-1
clone_size: NA
d_call: NA

cdr3_aa: CASSPSGTQLYNEQFF
cdr3_nt: TGTGCCAGCTCACCAAGTGGGACTCAACTTTACAATGAGCAGTTCTTC
v_call: TRBV18
j_call: TRBJ2-1
clone_size: NA
d_call: NA

cdr3_aa: CASSRPGAYNEQFF
cdr3_nt: TGTGCCAGTAGTAGGCCAGGCGCCTACAATGAGCAGTTCTTC
v_call: TRBV19
j_call: TRBJ2-1
clone_size: NA
d_call: NA

cdr3_aa: CASSAPGGGYTF
cdr3_nt: TGTGCCAGCAGCGCTCCAGGGGGAGGCTACACCTTC
v_call: TRBV28
j_call: TRBJ1-2
clone_size: NA
d_call: TRBD1

cdr3_aa: CASSIQGRNTEAFF
cdr3_nt: TGTGCCAGTAGTATTCAGGGGCGGAACACTGAAGCTTTCTTT
v_call: TRBV19
j_call: TRBJ1-1
clone_size: NA
d_call: NA

cdr3_aa: CASRDWTGSRVSNEKLFF
cdr3_nt: TGCGCCAGCAGAGATTGGACAGGTAGTAGAGTCTCGAATGAAAAACTGTTTTTT
v_call: TRBV4-1
j_call: TRBJ1-4
clone_size: NA
d_call: TRBD1

cdr3_aa: CASSPGGNYNEQFF
cdr3_nt: TGTGCCAGCTCCCCGGGTGGCAACTACAATGAGCAGTTCTTC
v_call: TRBV18
j_call: TRBJ2-1
clone_size: NA
d_call: NA

cdr3_aa: CATSRDRGGYQETQYF
cdr3_nt: TGTGCCACCAGCAGAGATCGGGGCGGGTACCAAGAGACCCAGTACTTC
v_call: TRBV15
j_call: TRBJ2-5
clone_size: NA
d_call: NA